A single sample is the source of the 31 T cell receptor beta chains below, sequenced in a study of T cell repertoires in cytomegalovirus infection. TCRdb itself ran the reads through MiXCR, one entry per CDR3 protein. The sample lists roughly 310,000 distinct CDR3 sequences; about 27% were seen once. Antigens for these TCRs are unknown. The sequencing used cultured PBMCs, collected from culture after CMV antigen stimulation. These receptors all come from a human donor in good health (CMV status not recorded). Some clones in this sample may be carry-over from other donors' samples.

This clonotype was observed a few times. V usage is TRBV7-9 and J usage is TRBJ1-2, with 9 bases that match TRBD1. CDR3 length: 14 residues. Unmatched junction bases numbered 4, after V lost 4 bases and J lost 4 bases. CDR1 and CDR2 (germline): SEHNR, FQNEAQ (reference sequence). The CDR3 nucleotides read TGTGCCAGCAGCTCCCGGACAGGGGCCTATGGCTACACCTTC. Protein: CASSSRTGAYGYTF.

The gene calls are TRBV7-2 and TRBJ1-4; no clear D. The germline V and J ends were trimmed by 5 bases and 7 bases, with 11 bases remaining between them. This CDR3 comprises 13 residues. Germline V lookup: CDR1 SGHTA, CDR2 FQGNSA. CDR3 DNA sequence: TGTGCCAGCAGCCAGAGTGGTGGTGAAAAACTGTTTTTT. This codes for CASSQSGGEKLFF. Using reference TRBV7-2 and TRBJ1-4 for the parts outside the CDR3, the full variable domain is GAGVSQSPSNKVTEKGKDVELRCDPISGHTALYWYRQSLGQGLEFLIYFQGNSAPDKSGLPSDRFSAERTGGSVSTLTIQRTQQEDSAVYLCASSQSGGEKLFFGSGTQLSVL.

The chain's CDR3 is CASSLGRREGNEQFF. In DNA, the CDR3 is TGTGCCAGCAGTCTCGGGAGGCGGGAGGGCAATGAGCAGTTCTTC. The V call is TRBV7-6, the J call TRBJ2-1, with TRBD2 matching over 9 bases. With V trimmed by 6 bases and J by 6 bases, 9 bases remained unmatched. CDR3 size: 15 residues. CDR1 is SGHVS and CDR2 is FNYEAQ in the germline V gene.

This clonotype occurred a few times. The rearrangement links TRBV7-2 to TRBJ2-6; 9 nucleotides match TRBD1. The CDR3 extends over 16 amino acids. V shed 5 bases, J shed 4 bases, and the junction held 6 bases outside the gene matches. CDR1 and CDR2 from the germline V gene are SGHTA and FQGNSA. The CDR3 protein is CASSPGTGKGANVLTF. CDR3 nucleotides: TGTGCCAGCAGCCCCGGGACAGGGAAAGGGGCCAACGTCCTGACTTTC.

This clonotype occurred a few times. V and J are TRBV2 and TRBJ1-2; D possibly corresponds to TRBD1 (6 bases). V was clipped by 6 bases and J by 3 bases, with 20 bases between them. CDR3 length: 16 amino acids. Per the germline V gene, CDR1 is SNHLY and CDR2 is FYNNEI. For the CDR3, the DNA is TGTGCCAGCAGATCAGGGGTCGGACGTGCAGACTATGGCTACACCTTC. Protein product: CASRSGVGRADYGYTF.

The V gene is TRBV9, the J gene TRBJ1-6, with D perhaps matching TRBD1 (6 bases). This CDR3 is built from 14 residues. Germline V lookup: CDR1 SGDLS, CDR2 YYNGEE. Deletions cut 3 bases from V and 3 bases from J, with 7 bases between. This CDR3 reads CASSEGVYNSPLHF. The CDR3 DNA reads as TGTGCCAGCAGCGAGGGGGTCTATAATTCACCCCTCCACTTT. The full variable domain, completed using reference TRBV9 and TRBJ1-6, is DSGVTQTPKHLITATGQRVTLRCSPRSGDLSVYWYQQSLDQGLQFLIQYYNGEERAKGNILERFSAQQFPDLHSELNLSSLELGDSALYFCASSEGVYNSPLHFGNGTRLTVT.

This chain joins TRBV19 and TRBJ2-3, with 7 nucleotides matching TRBD1. The germline CDR1 and CDR2 sequences are LNHDA and SQIVND (reference sequence). V lost 10 bases to trimming and J lost 1 base; unmatched junction nucleotides: 5. This CDR3 has 13 residues. CDR3 DNA: TGTGCCACCCGACAGGGAGGCACAGATACGCAGTATTTT. Translation gives CATRQGGTDTQYF.

The chain carries TRBV3-1 and TRBJ2-7; possible D gene TRBD2, 5 bases. The CDR3 runs 13 residues. Trimming took 5 bases from V and 2 from J, leaving 10 bases between them. Germline V gene data show CDR1 as LGHDT and CDR2 as YNNKEL (reference sequence). The CDR3 DNA is TGTGCCAGCAGCAACCCCGGGGCCTACGAGCAGTACTTC. This translates into CASSNPGAYEQYF.

The rearrangement uses TRBV5-6 and TRBJ1-6, with D uncertain. Germline V gene lookup returns CDR1 SGHDT and CDR2 YYEEEE. The CDR3 extends over 14 amino acids. V shed 4 bases and J shed 8 bases, with 13 bases lying between them. CDR3 DNA: TGTGCCAGCAGCAGCCCGGGATCGTATTCACCCCTCCACTTT. Translation: CASSSPGSYSPLHF.

At least ten counts were recorded for this clonotype. The genes are TRBV7-8 and TRBJ2-3; D is uncertain. Between the trimmed V and J ends, which lost 5 bases and 4 bases, there was a span of 7 bases. Germline V gives CDR1 SGHVS, CDR2 FQNEAQ. The CDR3 is made up of 12 amino acids. DNA of the CDR3: TGTGCCAGCAGCGGCCGTTCAGATACGCAGTATTTT. Encoded protein: CASSGRSDTQYF.

There are many counts of this clonotype. DNA for the CDR3: TGTGCCAGCAGCTTAGCCAAGGGGGGCAGGTCACAAGAGACCCAGTACTTC. The encoded protein is CASSLAKGGRSQETQYF. This rearrangement joins TRBV7-2 to TRBJ2-5, with D perhaps being TRBD1 or TRBD2 (6 bases each). Trimming stripped 0 bases from V and 2 bases from J, with 16 bases between. CDR1 and CDR2 (germline): SGHTA, FQGNSA. The CDR3 is 17 residues long.

The V call is TRBV28, the J call TRBJ1-5; 8 positions match TRBD1. The J segment lost 3 bases and the V segment lost 10 bases, leaving 2 bases of the junction unmatched. Germline CDR1 and CDR2: MDHEN and SYDVKM. The length of the CDR3 is 12 residues. This CDR3 is CANQGANQPQHF. Written as DNA, the CDR3 is TGTGCCAACCAGGGGGCCAATCAGCCCCAGCATTTT. The whole variable domain, remainder taken from reference TRBV28 and TRBJ1-5, is DVKVTQSSRYLVKRTGEKVFLECVQDMDHENMFWYRQDPGLGLRLIYFSYDVKMKEKGDIPEGYSVSREKKERFSLILESASTNQTSMYLCANQGANQPQHFGDGTRLSIL.

V gene TRBV6-5 combines with J gene TRBJ1-2, with D possibly TRBD1 on 5 matching bases. With 5 bases removed from V and 0 bases from J, the gap between germline ends came to 16 bases. The germline CDR1 and CDR2 sequences are MNHEY and SVGAGI. The CDR3 consists of 16 residues. Here the CDR3 DNA reads TGTGCCAGCAGTCGGGGCGAGGTACCGGCTAACTATGGCTACACCTTC. Protein: CASSRGEVPANYGYTF.

The rearrangement uses TRBV11-1 and TRBJ1-1; no definite D call. Germline CDR1 reads SGHAT; CDR2 reads FQDESV (reference sequence). The CDR3 extends over 14 amino acids. Trimming took 6 bases from V and 1 from J, leaving 12 bases between them. The CDR3 DNA reads TGTGCCAGCAGTTCTCGGGCAGCGAACACTGAAGCTTTCTTT. Its protein product is CASSSRAANTEAFF. Drawing the rest from reference TRBV11-1 and TRBJ1-1, the complete variable domain is EAEVAQSPRYKITEKSQAVAFWCDPISGHATLYWYRQILGQGPELLVQFQDESVVDDSQLPKDRFSAERLKGVDSTLKIQPAELGDSAMYLCASSSRAANTEAFFGQGTRLTVV.

This clonotype came up many times. The chain is built from TRBV7-2 and TRBJ1-1; TRBD1 is a possible D gene (5 bases). The length of the CDR3 is 14 residues. Germline V gives CDR1 SGHTA, CDR2 FQGNSA. The V end was cut by 2 bases, the J end by 4 bases, with 11 bases between. The CDR3 loop reads CASSLQGWGTEAFF. CDR3 DNA: TGTGCCAGCAGCTTACAGGGTTGGGGCACTGAAGCTTTCTTT.

A word on this clonotype: A read error may account for a junction end that differs from germline. The gene calls are TRBV12-3 or TRBV12-4 and TRBJ2-7; 10 bases line up with TRBD2. The CDR3 is 14 residues long. CDR3 protein: CASSLDTSGRALGF. CDR3 DNA: TGTGCCAGCAGTTTAGATACAAGCGGGAGGGCCCTCGGCTTC.

The chain recombines TRBV19 with TRBJ1-2; 7 nucleotides agree with TRBD1. After removal of 4 bases from V and 6 bases from J, the junction contained 5 bases not matched to a gene. The germline V gene encodes CDR1 LNHDA and CDR2 SQIVND (reference sequence). The CDR3 extends over 13 amino acids. The DNA for the CDR3 is TGTGCCAGTAGTACTACAGGGGTAAATGGCTACACCTTC. Encoded protein: CASSTTGVNGYTF.

The rearrangement joins TRBV19 to TRBJ2-4; TRBD1 aligns across 8 bases. V lost 4 bases, J lost 1 base, and 6 bases stayed unmatched. Germline-derived CDR1 and CDR2 are LNHDA and SQIVND (reference sequence). There are 16 residues in the CDR3. This CDR3 is CASSTRTGLAKNIQYF. CDR3 in DNA: TGTGCCAGTAGTACCCGGACAGGGCTGGCCAAAAACATTCAGTACTTC.

This clonotype was picked up many times. The J gene is TRBJ1-2, the V gene TRBV7-2; D unresolved. Trimming removed 5 bases from V and 4 bases from J, with 17 bases in between. The CDR3 length is 15 residues. Germline V gives CDR1 SGHTA, CDR2 FQGNSA. The DNA of the CDR3 is TGTGCCAGCAGCCCACATACGAGTCCCTCCTATGGCTACACCTTC. This sequence encodes CASSPHTSPSYGYTF.

Only a few counts were recorded for this clonotype. The CDR3 sequence is CASSGGAVDTEAFF. CDR3 bases: TGTGCCAGCTCAGGGGGGGCGGTAGACACTGAAGCTTTCTTT. The chain uses TRBV7-2 and TRBJ1-1; 7 bases are shared with TRBD1. Germline lookup yields CDR1 SGHTA and CDR2 FQGNSA. The CDR3 runs to 14 residues. Losses at the gene ends were 8 bases for V and 3 bases for J; bases not matched to a gene: 9.

This chain links TRBV18 with TRBJ1-1; 8 bases fit TRBD1. The CDR3 contains 16 residues. The V gene end was trimmed by 3 bases and the J gene end by 5 bases; junction bases not matched to a gene: 11. The germline V gene encodes CDR1 KGHSH and CDR2 LQKENI. CDR3 in DNA: TGTGCCAGCTCACCGCGACAGGGGCCCTTGGGGACTGAAGCTTTCTTT. Translating gives CASSPRQGPLGTEAFF.

This clonotype was counted only a few times. This chain uses TRBV28 with TRBJ1-2; 7 bases are shared with TRBD1. The germline CDR1 and CDR2 sequences are MDHEN and SYDVKM. V shed 7 bases, J shed 8 bases, and the junction held 4 bases outside the gene matches. The CDR3 has 11 residues. The chain's CDR3 is CASTDRVGYTF. CDR3 coding DNA: TGTGCCAGCACCGACAGGGTCGGCTACACCTTC.

This clonotype was counted a few times. The V call is TRBV7-8, the J call TRBJ2-5; 9 bases match TRBD2. The J segment lost 4 bases and the V segment lost 1 base, leaving 7 bases of the junction unmatched. Germline CDR1 reads SGHVS; CDR2 reads FQNEAQ. CDR3 length: 16 amino acids. CDR3 region: CASSLVLRGGPETQYF. CDR3 DNA sequence: TGTGCCAGCAGCTTAGTATTGCGGGGGGGCCCAGAGACCCAGTACTTC.

This clonotype came up a few times. This chain uses TRBV12-3 or TRBV12-4 with TRBJ1-5, with D possibly matching TRBD1 (6 bases). The CDR3 totals 18 residues. Trimming took 1 base from V and 2 from J, leaving 18 bases between them. The CDR3 nucleotides read TGTGCCAGCAGTTTAGGGACAGCCTCCAGGGAACGCAATCAGCCCCAGCATTTT. The encoded protein is CASSLGTASRERNQPQHF.

The rearrangement links TRBV7-9 to TRBJ1-3, with D maybe TRBD1 (5 bases). V was shortened by 5 bases and J by 0 bases, with 14 bases between the two germline ends. From germline, CDR1 is SEHNR and CDR2 FQNEAQ (reference sequence). The CDR3 covers 16 residues. CDR3 in DNA: TGTGCCAGCAGCCGAACGGGACGGAGCTCTGGAAACACCATATATTTT. Translation: CASSRTGRSSGNTIYF.

The chain links TRBV11-1 to TRBJ1-1, with TRBD1 matching over 7 bases. Germline CDR1 reads SGHAT; CDR2 reads FQDESV (reference sequence). V was clipped by 10 bases and J by 2 bases; unmatched bases: 10. The CDR3 sequence is 14 residues long. The CDR3 DNA reads TGTGCCACAGGGGGGGGACGGTTAAACACTGAAGCTTTCTTT. Amino acids: CATGGGRLNTEAFF.

V and J are TRBV28 and TRBJ2-7; 7 nucleotides line up with TRBD1. V was clipped by 11 bases and J by 0 bases; unmatched bases: 7. The germline V gene has CDR1 MDHEN and CDR2 SYDVKM. The CDR3 loop spans 13 amino acids. Here the CDR3 DNA reads TGTGCCTCGACAGGGCAGGGCTCCTACGAGCAGTACTTC. It is translated as CASTGQGSYEQYF.

This clonotype was counted only a few times. The chain is built from TRBV15 and TRBJ2-7, with D unresolved. The CDR3 runs to 10 residues. CDR1 LNHNV and CDR2 YYDKDF come from the germline V gene (reference sequence). The ends were cut back, 5 bases at V and 6 bases at J, with 5 bases in the middle. The CDR3 loop reads CATSSPEQYF. CDR3 coding DNA: TGTGCCACCAGCTCACCCGAGCAGTACTTC.

This clonotype was found a few times. The chain uses TRBV3-1 and TRBJ1-5; D unclear. Germline V CDR1 and CDR2: LGHDT, YNNKEL (reference sequence). This CDR3 is built from 15 residues. The V end lost 4 bases, the J end lost 4 bases, and 14 bases lay between the germline ends. The chain's CDR3 is CASSPHGMENQPQHF. The CDR3 nucleotides read TGTGCCAGCAGCCCCCATGGCATGGAAAATCAGCCCCAGCATTTT.

The gene calls are TRBV19 and TRBJ1-5; unclear D gene. In germline, CDR1 is LNHDA, CDR2 SQIVND (reference sequence). The CDR3 consists of 14 residues. V was cut by 1 base and J by 9 bases, with 13 bases left in between. In DNA, the CDR3 is TGTGCCAGTAGTATAGGGGCAGATCCTCCGCCCCAGCATTTT. Amino acid sequence: CASSIGADPPPQHF. Full variable domain (rest looked up from reference TRBV19 and TRBJ1-5): DGGITQSPKYLFRKEGQNVTLSCEQNLNHDAMYWYRQDPGQGLRLIYYSQIVNDFQKGDIAEGYSVSREKKESFPLTVTSAQKNPTAFYLCASSIGADPPPQHFGDGTRLSIL.

The J gene is TRBJ2-3, the V gene TRBV5-6, with D perhaps matching TRBD1 (5 bases). The V gene lost 6 bases and the J gene lost 5 bases, with 16 bases spanning the gap. Germline lookup yields CDR1 SGHDT and CDR2 YYEEEE. The CDR3 sequence is 14 residues long. CDR3 sequence reads: CASTSGLRGDTQYF. The DNA of the CDR3 is TGTGCCAGCACCTCAGGGCTTCGAGGAGATACGCAGTATTTT. Based on the CDR3 plus reference TRBV5-6 and TRBJ2-3, the full variable domain is DAGVTQSPTHLIKTRGQQVTLRCSPKSGHDTVSWYQQALGQGPQFIFQYYEEEERQRGNFPDRFSGHQFPNYSSELNVNALLLGDSALYLCASTSGLRGDTQYFGPGTRLTVL.